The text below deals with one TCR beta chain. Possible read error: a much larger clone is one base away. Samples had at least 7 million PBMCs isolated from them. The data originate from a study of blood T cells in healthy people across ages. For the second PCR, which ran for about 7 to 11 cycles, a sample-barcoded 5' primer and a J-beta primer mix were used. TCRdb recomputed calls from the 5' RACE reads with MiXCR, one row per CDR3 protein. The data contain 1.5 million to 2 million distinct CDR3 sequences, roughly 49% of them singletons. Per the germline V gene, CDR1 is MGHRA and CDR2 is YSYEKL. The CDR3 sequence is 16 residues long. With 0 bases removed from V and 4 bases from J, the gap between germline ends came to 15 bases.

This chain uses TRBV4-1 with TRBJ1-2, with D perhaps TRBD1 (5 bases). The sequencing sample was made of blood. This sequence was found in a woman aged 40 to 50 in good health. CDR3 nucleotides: TGCGCCAGCAGCCAAGAGAGTGGGGGAACTATCTATGGCTACACCTTC. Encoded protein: CASSQESGGTIYGYTF.